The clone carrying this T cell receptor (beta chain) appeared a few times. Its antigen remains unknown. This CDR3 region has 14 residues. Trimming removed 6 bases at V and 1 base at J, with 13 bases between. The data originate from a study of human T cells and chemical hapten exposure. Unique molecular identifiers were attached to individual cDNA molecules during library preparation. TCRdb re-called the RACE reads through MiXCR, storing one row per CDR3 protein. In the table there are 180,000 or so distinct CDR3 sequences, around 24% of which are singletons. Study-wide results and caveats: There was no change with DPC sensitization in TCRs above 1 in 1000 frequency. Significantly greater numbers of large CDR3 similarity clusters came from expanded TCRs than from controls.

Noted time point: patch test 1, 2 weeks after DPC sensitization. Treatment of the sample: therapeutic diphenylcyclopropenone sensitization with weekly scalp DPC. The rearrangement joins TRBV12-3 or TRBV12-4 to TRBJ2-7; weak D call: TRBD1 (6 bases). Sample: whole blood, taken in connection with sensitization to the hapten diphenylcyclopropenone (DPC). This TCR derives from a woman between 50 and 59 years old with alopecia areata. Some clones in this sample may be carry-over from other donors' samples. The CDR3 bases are TGTGCCAGCAGCACCGGGACACCTTCCTACGAGCAGTACTTC. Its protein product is CASSTGTPSYEQYF.